This entry concerns a single T cell receptor (beta chain). The antigen is not known. The germline V gene encodes CDR1 SEHNR and CDR2 FQNEAQ (reference sequence). The CDR3 length is 15 residues. Trimming removed 1 base at V and 0 bases at J, with 7 bases between. This entry belongs to a study of T cells in localized non-small cell lung cancer. Study-level points and caveats: Uninvolved adjacent lung showed peak T cell clonality, exceeding tumor. Overall survival was longer when the density of T cells in the blood was higher. Only one tumor region went through sequencing, so heterogeneity may still be there. A median of about 50 clones ranked among the top 100 in tumor appeared in adjacent lung.

The data were produced by immunoSEQ multiplex PCR, yet TCRdb's version contains in-frame clones alone and is incomplete. The sample carries about 40,000 clones, around 87% recorded once. The receptor was isolated from a man aged 40 to 69 with stage I lung adenocarcinoma. This chain connects TRBV7-9 to TRBJ2-4; D perhaps matches TRBD2 (5 bases). The input for sequencing was peripheral blood, taken before any cancer treatment. The CDR3 loop reads CASSLVGVAKNIQYF. The CDR3 nucleotides read TGTGCCAGCAGCTTAGTCGGGGTAGCCAAAAACATTCAGTACTTC.